A single T cell receptor (beta chain) is shown here with its context. The target antigen is unknown. This entry belongs to a study of cytomegalovirus exposure and HLA in healthy donors. Study-wide context: Later, an analysis reported that the 130 or so validation repertoires had used the same platform as the roughly 700 first-cohort repertoires.

CDR3 length: 15 residues. Between the trimmed V and J ends, which lost 4 bases and 1 base, there was a span of 13 bases. Germline V CDR1 and CDR2: MNHNY, SVGAGI (reference sequence). Method: immunoSEQ multiplex PCR; TCRdb's copy keeps in-frame clones and lacks some. Here the sample spans around 200,000 clones, about 86% being singletons. Points from the study as a whole: With high specificity and sensitivity, the classifier reportedly diagnosed cytomegalovirus status. Under in vitro conditions, three CMV-associated chains were confirmed as specific for CMV antigens.

The sequencing input was PBMCs. The V gene is TRBV6-6, the J gene TRBJ1-2, with TRBD1 as a possible D gene (6 bases). The clonotype was recovered from a woman in her late teens or twenties in good health and CMV-seropositive. CDR3 sequence reads: CASSFTDSNNYGYTF. In nucleotides, the CDR3 is TGTGCCAGCAGTTTCACGGACAGTAATAACTATGGCTACACCTTC.